Each of the 25 T cell receptor beta chains below was sequenced from the same sample in a study of response to subunit inactivated influenza vaccine. From the RT-PCR reads, TCRdb called clonotypes with MiXCR, one entry per CDR3 protein. The profile shows 500,000 to 550,000 distinct CDR3 sequences, roughly a quarter of them singletons. These data also featured in a second study, about T cells expressing NK-cell markers. Per that paper: TCR beta libraries carry UMIs added by 5'RACE template switching.

The input for sequencing was CD4+ T cells sorted from PBMCs, taken 11 to 12 days after vaccination. Receptors originate from a man aged 50-59 years who received an inactivated influenza vaccine.

This clonotype showed up many times. The chain links TRBV6-5 to TRBJ2-1; weak D call: TRBD2 (5 bases). CDR1 and CDR2 (germline): MNHEY, SVGAGI. V lost 2 bases, J lost 2 bases, and 16 bases lay in between. CDR3 length: 17 residues. CDR3 sequence: CASSYKSTRVPYNEQFF. The DNA of the CDR3 is TGTGCCAGCAGTTACAAGTCCACTAGGGTCCCCTACAATGAGCAGTTCTTC.

This sequence joins TRBV12-3 or TRBV12-4 and TRBJ1-1; D gene uncertain. The CDR3 runs 12 residues. The V gene lost 4 bases and the J gene lost 4 bases, with 7 bases spanning the gap. DNA of the CDR3: TGTGCCAGCAGTTGGGGAGCCACTGAAGCTTTCTTT. It codes for CASSWGATEAFF.

The rearrangement joins TRBV12-3 or TRBV12-4 to TRBJ1-1; D is unclear. The CDR3 is made up of 11 amino acids. The germline V and J ends were trimmed by 3 bases and 11 bases, with 10 bases remaining between them. CDR3 sequence reads: CASSFGVEAFF. The DNA of the CDR3 is TGTGCCAGCAGTTTTGGAGTGGAGGCTTTCTTT.

This clonotype was detected only once. This chain joins TRBV20-1 and TRBJ2-3; 9 bases align to TRBD2. Germline values: CDR1 DFQATT, CDR2 SNEGSKA (reference sequence). The length of the CDR3 is 14 residues. Trimming removed 6 bases from V and 4 bases from J; junction bases left unmatched: 8. This CDR3 is CSAKRRGGADTQYF. CDR3 coding DNA: TGCAGTGCAAAGCGGCGGGGGGGAGCAGATACGCAGTATTTT.

CDR3 residues: CASRLTGSPNQPQHF. In nucleotides, the CDR3 is TGTGCCAGCAGGCTCACAGGTTCCCCCAATCAGCCCCAGCATTTT. The genes are TRBV6-1 and TRBJ1-5; maybe TRBD1 (5 bases). This CDR3 spans 15 amino acids. Germline-derived CDR1 and CDR2 are MNHNS and SASEGT. Trimming removed 6 bases at V and 3 bases at J, with 15 bases between.

The chain joins TRBV20-1 to TRBJ1-4; TRBD1 might be the D (5 bases). The germline V gene has CDR1 DFQATT and CDR2 SNEGSKA (reference sequence). This CDR3 comprises 14 residues. Trimming removed 1 base from V and 4 bases from J, with 10 bases in between. CDR3 sequence reads: CSARGIGDNEKLFF. The CDR3 DNA follows: TGCAGTGCTAGAGGTATAGGGGATAATGAAAAACTGTTTTTT.

The chain combines TRBV20-1 with TRBJ1-6, with a tentative D call TRBD1 (6 bases). The V gene's germline CDR1 is DFQATT and CDR2 SNEGSKA (reference sequence). Trimming removed 6 bases from V and 7 bases from J, with 13 bases in between. The CDR3 contains 13 residues. CDR3 sequence (DNA): TGCAGTGCAAACCGGGACATCAATTCACCCCTCCACTTT. Protein: CSANRDINSPLHF.

J is TRBJ2-5 and V is TRBV5-1; no reliable D call. Germline values: CDR1 SGHRS, CDR2 YFSETQ. V dropped 1 base and J dropped 2 bases, with 9 bases sitting between them. The CDR3 consists of 14 residues. The CDR3 nucleotides read TGCGCCAGCAGCTTGTTCACAGCACAAGAGACCCAGTACTTC. Translating gives CASSLFTAQETQYF.

This clonotype was seen a few times. This chain uses TRBV5-1 with TRBJ2-3, with D unclear. The V gene lost 0 bases and the J gene lost 4 bases, with 12 bases spanning the gap. This CDR3 contains 15 residues. CDR1 is SGHRS, CDR2 YFSETQ, per germline. For the CDR3, the DNA is TGCGCCAGCAGCTTGGGGTCTATCCCCCCAGATACGCAGTATTTT. Translation: CASSLGSIPPDTQYF.

This clonotype was picked up a small number of times. J is TRBJ1-4 and V is TRBV7-2; 8 bases are shared with TRBD1. Germline CDR1 is SGHTA and CDR2 is FQGNSA. V was pared by 5 bases and J by 2 bases, with 4 bases of the junction left unmatched. CDR3 length: 15 residues. This CDR3 is CASSRRQGTNEKLFF. CDR3 DNA sequence: TGTGCCAGCAGCCGAAGACAGGGGACTAATGAAAAACTGTTTTTT.

The rearrangement links TRBV28 to TRBJ2-2, with D maybe TRBD1 (6 bases). Per germline, CDR1 MDHEN and CDR2 SYDVKM. The CDR3 length is 17 residues. V was clipped by 6 bases and J by 3 bases, with 20 bases between them. The CDR3 DNA sequence: TGTGCCAGCAGCCTCGGTAGGGGCAAGGGGGACACCGGGGAGCTGTTTTTT. This codes for CASSLGRGKGDTGELFF.

This clonotype was detected only a few times. The chain joins TRBV21-1 to TRBJ2-5; no check of the table's D call, TRBD2, against the DNA was made. TRBV21-1 is assigned pseudogene status. This CDR3 is 15 amino acids long. Here the CDR3 DNA reads TGTGCCAGCTCCCAAAGTTTAGCGGGAGAGGAGACCCAGTACTTC. Its protein product is CASSQSLAGEETQYF.

The chain recombines TRBV10-1 with TRBJ2-7; TRBD2 matches at 9 bases. This CDR3 spans 13 amino acids. Germline CDR1 and CDR2: WNHNN and SYGVQD (reference sequence). Trimming at V came to 8 bases and at J to 2 bases, leaving 4 bases not matched to a gene. The CDR3 nucleotides read TGCGCCAGCTCTAGCGGGGCGACCTACGAGCAGTACTTC. This codes for CASSSGATYEQYF.

This clonotype has just a few counts. V is TRBV5-1 and J is TRBJ2-2; 9 bases fit TRBD1. Trimming removed 4 bases from V and 4 bases from J; junction bases left unmatched: 8. CDR3 length: 16 amino acids. Germline-derived CDR1 and CDR2 are SGHRS and YFSETQ. The CDR3 region has the DNA TGCGCCAGCAGCCTTGGCGGGACAGGGAGCACCGGGGAGCTGTTTTTT. This translates into CASSLGGTGSTGELFF.

This clonotype was counted only a few times. V gene TRBV6-1 combines with J gene TRBJ2-7; a weak D match, TRBD2 (7 bases). Germline V CDR1 and CDR2: MNHNS, SASEGT. Trimming cost V 6 bases and J 0 bases, with 21 bases left between them. The CDR3 spans 17 residues. The CDR3 region is CASRRGGLGWSSYEQYF. CDR3 in DNA: TGTGCCAGCAGGAGGGGGGGCCTAGGGTGGAGCTCCTACGAGCAGTACTTC.

The chain links TRBV12-3 or TRBV12-4 to TRBJ1-1; D unresolved. This CDR3 contains 14 residues. Trimming pared 5 bases from V and 7 bases from J, leaving 17 bases between. The CDR3, as DNA: TGTGCCAGCAGTATGAGGCGGACGGTAGGTGAAGCTTTCTTT. It specifies CASSMRRTVGEAFF.

This chain joins TRBV6-5 and TRBJ2-2, with D possibly TRBD2 on 6 matching bases. Germline V gene sequence: CDR1 MNHEY, CDR2 SVGAGI. The ends were cut back, 0 bases at V and 3 bases at J, with 11 bases in the middle. This CDR3 has 16 residues. In DNA form, the CDR3 reads TGTGCCAGCAGTTACTCAGGAGGGTGGGACACCGGGGAGCTGTTTTTT. Its translation is CASSYSGGWDTGELFF.

This clonotype was recorded many times. The chain couples TRBV5-1 to TRBJ2-5; 8 bases align to TRBD2. CDR1 is SGHRS and CDR2 is YFSETQ in the germline V gene. This CDR3 comprises 14 residues. Trimming cost V 4 bases and J 3 bases; bases outside gene matches: 5. The CDR3 sequence: CASSPAAGEETQYF. Here the CDR3 DNA reads TGCGCCAGCAGCCCGGCAGCGGGGGAAGAGACCCAGTACTTC.

This clonotype has just a few counts. The chain links TRBV6-2 or TRBV6-3 to TRBJ1-4; perhaps TRBD1 as D (5 bases). Germline CDR1 MNHEY, CDR2 SVGEGT. The CDR3 loop spans 13 amino acids. V was trimmed by 6 bases and J by 7 bases, leaving 12 bases between them. CDR3 coding DNA: TGTGCCAGCAGGGACGGGACGCCTGAAAAACTGTTTTTT. Translating gives CASRDGTPEKLFF.

This clonotype was seen a few times. The CDR3 DNA reads as TGTGCCAGCAGCTCCCTCAGTAGCACGGGGACAACGAGTAACAACTACGAGCAGTACTTC. Encoded protein: CASSSLSSTGTTSNNYEQYF. The chain joins TRBV7-6 to TRBJ2-7, with D possibly matching TRBD1 (6 bases). The length of the CDR3 is 20 residues. The germline V and J ends were trimmed by 4 bases and 3 bases, with 31 bases remaining between them. Germline lookup yields CDR1 SGHVS and CDR2 FNYEAQ.

This clonotype was recorded at least ten times. The chain is built from TRBV28 and TRBJ1-2; D might be TRBD1 (6 bases). Germline V gene lookup returns CDR1 MDHEN and CDR2 SYDVKM. Trimming left V 5 bases short and J 6 bases short, with 10 bases between. CDR3 length: 12 residues. In DNA, the CDR3 is TGTGCCAGCAGTCTCAGACAGGATGGCTACACCTTC. This translates into CASSLRQDGYTF.

This clonotype was picked up a small number of times. The rearrangement uses TRBV30 and TRBJ1-5, with D possibly matching TRBD1 (5 bases). Germline loops: CDR1 GTSNPN, CDR2 SVGIG (reference sequence). The CDR3 has 13 amino acids. Between the trimmed V and J ends, which lost 2 bases and 6 bases, there was a span of 11 bases. The CDR3 reads CAWSFGGSQPQHF. CDR3 nucleotide sequence: TGTGCCTGGAGTTTTGGGGGTAGTCAGCCCCAGCATTTT.

This clonotype was picked up a small number of times. The chain recombines TRBV12-3 or TRBV12-4 with TRBJ1-4, with 11 nucleotides matching TRBD1. The junction had 4 bases not matched to a gene; V was cut back by 5 bases and J by 11 bases. The length of the CDR3 is 13 residues. CDR3 DNA sequence: TGTGCCAGCAGTCCCGGACAGGGGGCCAAACTGTTTTTT. Its translation: CASSPGQGAKLFF.

This clonotype was seen a few times. The CDR3 coding sequence is TGCGCCAGCAGCCAAGTATTCCTAGGATCCTACGAGCAGTACTTC. Its protein is CASSQVFLGSYEQYF. The chain links TRBV4-3 to TRBJ2-7; D gene uncertain. With 1 base removed from V and 1 base from J, the gap between germline ends came to 11 bases. The CDR3 sequence is 15 residues long. The germline V gene has CDR1 LGHNA and CDR2 YSLEER.

The chain recombines TRBV14 with TRBJ2-7; the D is unclear. Trimming took off 4 bases at V and 6 bases at J, with 13 bases between the two ends. CDR1 SGHDN and CDR2 FVKESK come from the germline V gene. The CDR3 is 13 residues long. The CDR3 DNA follows: TGTGCCAGCAGCCGCCGCGGTCCCTCCGAGCAGTACTTC. Protein sequence: CASSRRGPSEQYF.